Presented here are 4 T cell receptor beta chains from one specimen sequenced in a study of CD8+ T cells in alopecia areata. The authors extracted RNA and reverse transcribed it into cDNA as the sequencing template. Produced via immunoSEQ multiplex PCR; TCRdb's table is partial and in-frame only. The sample shows 90,000 to 130,000 clones, about 60% of them seen only once. The sequencing input was NKG2D-low CD8+ T cells sorted from blood. The origin of the receptors is a human donor with alopecia areata.

This chain joins TRBV7-6 and TRBJ2-1, with D uncertain. Germline lookup yields CDR1 SGHVS and CDR2 FNYEAQ. Trimming shortened V by 2 bases and J by 5 bases, and 13 bases separated the two germline ends. This CDR3 contains 15 residues. Written as DNA, the CDR3 is TGTGCCAGCAGCTTATCTCCTAGACAAAACAATGAGCAGTTCTTC. This sequence encodes CASSLSPRQNNEQFF.

The rearrangement uses TRBV15 and TRBJ1-5; D unresolved. The CDR3 contains 12 residues. From germline, CDR1 is LNHNV and CDR2 YYDKDF (reference sequence). V lost 0 bases and J 4 bases, leaving 1 base between the germline ends. The CDR3 region is CATSRENQPQHF. The CDR3 DNA follows: TGTGCCACCAGCAGAGAGAATCAGCCCCAGCATTTT. Together with reference TRBV15 and TRBJ1-5, the CDR3 gives the full variable domain: DAMVIQNPRYQVTQFGKPVTLSCSQTLNHNVMYWYQQKSSQAPKLLFHYYDKDFNNEADTPDNFQSRRPNTSFCFLDIRSPGLGDTAMYLCATSRENQPQHFGDGTRLSIL.

In DNA form, the CDR3 reads TGTGCCAGCAGCCCGTCGGAGACCGGGGAGCTGTTTTTT. It translates to CASSPSETGELFF. The chain links TRBV7-2 to TRBJ2-2, with D hard to call. The CDR3 runs to 13 residues. Between the trimmed V and J ends, which lost 5 bases and 5 bases, there was a span of 9 bases. Germline V gives CDR1 SGHTA, CDR2 FQGNSA.

This chain links TRBV5-1 with TRBJ1-1; no reliable D call. The CDR3 is 13 amino acids. Germline-derived CDR1 and CDR2 are SGHRS and YFSETQ. The ends were cut back, 2 bases at V and 4 bases at J, with 9 bases in the middle. CDR3 nucleotide sequence: TGCGCCAGCAGCTTATCGACGAGCACTGAAGCTTTCTTT. Translated: CASSLSTSTEAFF.